This TCR beta chain originates from a study of blood T cell repertoires in COVID-19. The repertoire was sequenced with immunoSEQ multiplex PCR; TCRdb's copy has only in-frame clones and lacks some. The table lists about 120,000 clones, 85% of them singletons. Germline lookup yields CDR1 SGHTS and CDR2 YDEGEE. Trimming left V 6 bases short and J 5 bases short, with 11 bases between. This CDR3 is 13 amino acids long. Sequenced input: peripheral blood. This TCR was recovered from an elderly man with acute or convalescent COVID-19. The chain links TRBV5-8 to TRBJ2-2; D is perhaps TRBD1 (6 bases). The chain's CDR3 is CASNGQSTGELFF. CDR3 nucleotide sequence: TGTGCCAGCAACGGACAGTCAACCGGGGAGCTGTTTTTT.